This T cell receptor beta chain was obtained from a study of shared clonotypes between healthy human individuals. The study, taken as a whole, reports: The rarefaction results pointed to incomplete sorted-subset sequencing despite large depth.

It was CD45RO-negative cells, positively selected for CCR7, that made up naive CD8 cells, with terminally differentiated effector memory CD45RA+ cells excluded. TCRdb keeps only in-frame clones here, not all; method: immunoSEQ multiplex PCR. The data contain some 800,000 clones, 85% to 95% of them singletons. On this clone itself: Its specificity is unknown. At the DNA level, this CDR3 is encoded by other sequences in the same sample as well.

The CDR3 extends over 14 amino acids. Per the germline V gene, CDR1 is SGHRS and CDR2 is YFSETQ. Unmatched junction bases numbered 3, after V lost 3 bases and J lost 5 bases. The chain combines TRBV5-1 with TRBJ2-3; 10 bases line up with TRBD1. Sequencing was done on a sample of naive CD8+ T cells sorted from blood. The sequence was obtained from a man under 40 in good health. In DNA, the CDR3 is TGCGCCAGCAGCTCGGGACAGGGGAGAGATACGCAGTATTTT. Residues: CASSSGQGRDTQYF.